The clone carrying this T cell receptor beta chain was seen just once. This specimen comes from a study of cytomegalovirus exposure and HLA in healthy donors. Both 60 Vbeta primers and 13 Jbeta primers went into the PCR. TCRdb's table, derived via immunoSEQ multiplex PCR, lists solely in-frame clones and lacks some. The table has some 150,000 clones, 82% seen once. The sequenced sample consisted of PBMCs. The sequence derives from a man over 45 in good health and CMV-seropositive.

This CDR3 is CASSRTRQETQYF. CDR3 in DNA: TGTGCCAGCAGTCGGACACGCCAAGAGACCCAGTACTTC. V is TRBV6-5 and J is TRBJ2-5; the D gene is possibly TRBD1 (5 bases). V was pared by 5 bases and J by 1 base, with 8 bases between. This CDR3 has 13 residues. Germline CDR1 reads MNHEY; CDR2 reads SVGAGI.